This T cell receptor (beta chain) was recovered during a study of beta chain features in type 1 diabetes. The sequenced template was cDNA made from the entire isolated RNA. Generated by immunoSEQ multiplex PCR, the TCRdb table keeps only in-frame clones and is missing some. This sample has under 400,000 clones, with 11% to 15% found just once. A single count supports this clone. The antigen remains unidentified. It differs at one base from a far larger clone, so likely a read error. Regarding the study as a whole: Across all four CD4+ subsets, people with type 1 diabetes showed modestly shorter TCRB CDR3s. The VDJ junctions of type 1 diabetes patients carried fewer insertions and more deletions.

Researchers reported sorting CD4+ naive, central memory, regulatory and stem cell-like memory cells via CD45RO/CCR7/CD25/CD127/CD95/CD27. Germline lookup yields CDR1 LGHNA and CDR2 YNFKEQ. This CDR3 is built from 16 residues. The chain employs TRBV4-2 and TRBJ2-5, with 9 bases lining up with TRBD2. The receptor was isolated from a man under 40 in good health. The specimen sequenced was central memory CD4+ T cells from blood. In DNA, the CDR3 is TGTGCCGGCAGCCAAGCCTCGGCGGGAGGGAAGGAGACCCAGTACTTC. Translating gives CAGSQASAGGKETQYF.